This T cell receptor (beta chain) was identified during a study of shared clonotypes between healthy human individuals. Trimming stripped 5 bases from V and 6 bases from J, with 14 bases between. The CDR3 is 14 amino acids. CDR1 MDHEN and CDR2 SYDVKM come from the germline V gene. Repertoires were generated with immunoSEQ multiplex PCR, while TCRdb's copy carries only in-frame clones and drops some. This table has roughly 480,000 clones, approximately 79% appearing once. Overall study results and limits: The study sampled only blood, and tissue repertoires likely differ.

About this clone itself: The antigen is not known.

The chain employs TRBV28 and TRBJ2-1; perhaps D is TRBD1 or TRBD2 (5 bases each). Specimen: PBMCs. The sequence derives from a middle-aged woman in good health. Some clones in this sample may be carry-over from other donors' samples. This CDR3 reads CASSSRDASNEQFF. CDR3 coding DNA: TGTGCCAGCAGTAGTAGGGACGCATCCAATGAGCAGTTCTTC.